This T cell receptor (beta chain) was captured in a study of T cell responses to AZD1222 COVID-19 vaccine (dated by TCRdb to about 2021). Context from the whole study: Because spike-specific TCR depth and breadth did not differ between the two schedules, AZD1222 recipients who got a second dose at roughly 4 weeks were pooled with those who got a second dose at roughly 12 weeks. Trial participants were enrolled by age into subgroups of 18-55, 56-69 and 70-plus years, and around 150, 29 and 61 TCR-sequenced participants, respectively, were included in these subgroups. A total of about 230 trial participants underwent TCR sequencing, of whom nearly 210 received two doses of AZD1222 and some 26 received two doses of the MenACWY control vaccine. What the study reported, not specific to this receptor: Only six or seven AZD1222 recipients were SARS-CoV-2 seropositive at baseline, limiting conclusions about previously exposed vaccinees. Reportedly, close to half of the unique spike-specific TCRs recognized epitopes lying outside the regions that are mutated in the B.1.351 and B.1.1.7 variants. The vaccine-associated CD4 TCRs covered the entire spike protein, and the dominant responses fell in regions 160-218 and 743-854. The 56-69-year group was small, and its depth increase did not reach significance, likely because of low power. Spike-specific TCR breadth and depth rose significantly after two AZD1222 doses compared with day 0 and with MenACWY recipients. No day 14 peak-response samples were available, so repertoires were characterized only after the peak T cell response. Participants were mostly white British and included more females than males, and it was suggested by the authors that clonal diversity may have been underestimated.

CDR3 length: 16 amino acids, cysteine to phenylalanine. Left in the record is the CDR3 DNA by itself, 48 bases read in frame from the first base. Trimming accounts for 4 bases at V and 2 bases at J, while the number of junction bases matched to no gene is 9. The germline V gene provides CDR1 SGDLS and CDR2 YYNGEE. Remarks on this clone: Its antigen is not yet known. No much larger clone is present one base from it, and per-base qualities are unavailable.

Taken with the paper, the label for time point translates to: baseline before first vaccination. Vaccinee samples came from UK trials COV001 and COV002, including a single-blind randomized controlled phase 2/3 trial of AZD1222 (ChAdOx1 nCoV-19) in healthy adults. For TCRbeta chain sequencing, PBMC samples were collected from trial participants at day 0 and at day 28 after the second dose. The CDR3 regions of human TCRbeta chains were analyzed by immunosequencing. From the authors' description of their analysis: Repertoire TCRs were matched against a reference library of SARS-CoV-2-specific TCRs generated with the MIRA antigen-specificity platform. Breadth was defined as the fraction of unique TCRs that were SARS-CoV-2-associated, and depth was defined as the fraction of total T cells that were SARS-CoV-2-associated. Using the MIRA data, every spike-specific TCR was mapped to the spike region that the TCR reacted to and assigned to either a CD4 or a CD8 class. Log10-transformed breadth and depth values were compared by one-way ANOVA with Sidak's multiple comparisons tests. The immuneACCESS repertoire file appears here via TCRdb, limited to in-frame rearrangements. These files lack a portion of the clones; in checked studies, under half of the deficit traces to unresolved V genes, and the cause of the others is not known. V, J and clone size are those of that table, while D and trimming were read from the DNA. Present in this sample are roughly 180,000 clones, 75% to 90% of which were seen just once. The top ten hold 2% to 3% of the sample.

The receptor comes from an adult in good health. The chain is assembled from TRBV9 and TRBJ1-3, with TRBD1 matching 7 junction bases. The specimen was peripheral blood, collected on day 0 of AZD1222 vaccination. The DNA is TGTGCCAGCAGCTTACAGACCCAGGGGGCTGGAAACACCATATATTTT. It specifies CASSLQTQGAGNTIYF.